The rows below give T cell receptor beta chains drawn from one sample of a study of cytotoxic CD8 clonotypes in ibrutinib-treated CLL. TCRdb keeps only in-frame clones here, not all; method: immunoSEQ multiplex PCR. The repertoire includes some 23,000 clones, approximately 71% of them detected once, and over 35% sits in the top ten. The source was PBMCs, collected after 12 months of ibrutinib treatment. The source of these receptors is a human donor with chronic lymphocytic leukemia. Both conserved end residues are part of each CDR3. Each record gives: clone size, V gene, J gene, D gene, CDR3 protein, CDR3 DNA. A D gene is named only where the DNA matches it firmly. Clone size, where shown, is once, few, many, or a class for clones that have expanded.

clone size: few; V gene: TRBV7-2; J gene: TRBJ1-2; D gene: -; CDR3 protein: CASSLARVDGYTF; CDR3 DNA: TGTGCCAGCAGCTTAGCCAGGGTTGATGGCTACACCTTC
clone size: -; V gene: TRBV19; J gene: TRBJ2-7; D gene: -; CDR3 protein: CARGPWTGSSYEQYF; CDR3 DNA: TGTGCCAGAGGCCCCTGGACGGGGAGCTCCTACGAGCAGTACTTC
clone size: once; V gene: TRBV2; J gene: TRBJ1-5; D gene: TRBD1; CDR3 protein: CASRKTGGQPQHF; CDR3 DNA: TGTGCCAGCAGGAAAACAGGGGGGCAGCCCCAGCATTTT
clone size: -; V gene: TRBV11-2; J gene: TRBJ2-5; D gene: -; CDR3 protein: CASRTEETQYF; CDR3 DNA: TGTGCCAGCAGGACGGAAGAGACCCAGTACTTC
clone size: -; V gene: TRBV6-5; J gene: TRBJ2-3; D gene: -; CDR3 protein: CASSYSRSTDTQYF; CDR3 DNA: TGTGCCAGCAGTTACTCCCGTAGCACAGATACGCAGTATTTT
clone size: -; V gene: TRBV5-4; J gene: TRBJ2-7; D gene: TRBD1; CDR3 protein: CASSNRDRGSYEQYF; CDR3 DNA: TGTGCCAGCAGCAACCGGGACAGGGGTTCCTACGAGCAGTACTTC
clone size: -; V gene: TRBV18; J gene: TRBJ2-7; D gene: -; CDR3 protein: CASSPSGVEQYF; CDR3 DNA: TGTGCCAGCTCACCATCGGGGGTCGAGCAGTACTTC
clone size: -; V gene: TRBV29-1; J gene: TRBJ2-3; D gene: -; CDR3 protein: CSGTKGPDTQYF; CDR3 DNA: TGCAGCGGGACGAAAGGGCCAGATACGCAGTATTTT
clone size: -; V gene: TRBV25-1; J gene: TRBJ2-5; D gene: -; CDR3 protein: CASSKGVGREQETQYF; CDR3 DNA: TGTGCCAGCAGTAAAGGGGTAGGCAGGGAGCAAGAGACCCAGTACTTC
clone size: -; V gene: TRBV10-1; J gene: TRBJ2-7; D gene: TRBD2; CDR3 protein: CASSPGGSSYEQYF; CDR3 DNA: TGCGCCAGCAGTCCCGGCGGGAGCTCCTACGAGCAGTACTTC
clone size: -; V gene: TRBV2; J gene: TRBJ2-1; D gene: -; CDR3 protein: CASSAGGPYNEQFF; CDR3 DNA: TGTGCCAGCAGTGCAGGAGGGCCATACAATGAGCAGTTCTTC
clone size: -; V gene: TRBV2; J gene: TRBJ2-1; D gene: TRBD1; CDR3 protein: CASSWTQGVNEQFF; CDR3 DNA: TGTGCCAGCAGTTGGACCCAGGGGGTCAATGAGCAGTTCTTC
clone size: -; V gene: TRBV5-6; J gene: TRBJ2-6; D gene: -; CDR3 protein: CASSPRGLGIGANVLTF; CDR3 DNA: TGTGCCAGCAGCCCTCGTGGCCTTGGGATAGGGGCCAACGTCCTGACTTTC
clone size: -; V gene: TRBV5-1; J gene: TRBJ2-2; D gene: -; CDR3 protein: CASSLSGYTGELFF; CDR3 DNA: TGCGCCAGCAGCTTGTCGGGGTACACCGGGGAGCTGTTTTTT
clone size: -; V gene: TRBV6-5; J gene: TRBJ1-2; D gene: TRBD1; CDR3 protein: CASRTWGTAYGYTF; CDR3 DNA: TGTGCCAGCAGGACCTGGGGGACAGCCTATGGCTACACCTTC
clone size: few; V gene: TRBV7-9; J gene: TRBJ2-2; D gene: -; CDR3 protein: CASSFVGMNTGELFF; CDR3 DNA: TGTGCCAGCAGCTTCGTGGGGATGAACACCGGGGAGCTGTTTTTT
clone size: -; V gene: TRBV2; J gene: TRBJ1-4; D gene: TRBD1; CDR3 protein: CASSGGTATNEKLFF; CDR3 DNA: TGTGCCAGCAGTGGGGGGACAGCAACTAATGAAAAACTGTTTTTT
clone size: -; V gene: TRBV18; J gene: TRBJ2-7; D gene: TRBD1; CDR3 protein: CASSAGTGDEQYF; CDR3 DNA: TGTGCCAGCTCAGCCGGGACAGGGGACGAGCAGTACTTC
clone size: few; V gene: TRBV11-3; J gene: TRBJ1-1; D gene: -; CDR3 protein: CASSLALGVNTEAFF; CDR3 DNA: TGTGCCAGCAGCTTAGCTTTGGGCGTGAACACTGAAGCTTTCTTT
clone size: -; V gene: TRBV29-1; J gene: TRBJ1-1; D gene: TRBD1; CDR3 protein: CSAWSGGETEAFF; CDR3 DNA: TGCAGCGCCTGGTCAGGGGGTGAAACTGAAGCTTTCTTT
clone size: few; V gene: TRBV11-3; J gene: TRBJ2-7; D gene: -; CDR3 protein: CASSLERDKRGVFYEQYF; CDR3 DNA: TGTGCCAGCAGCTTAGAACGGGACAAAAGGGGGGTGTTCTACGAGCAGTACTTC
clone size: -; V gene: TRBV9; J gene: TRBJ2-1; D gene: -; CDR3 protein: CASSAPFTNEQFF; CDR3 DNA: TGTGCCAGCAGCGCCCCATTTACCAATGAGCAGTTCTTC
clone size: -; V gene: TRBV5-5; J gene: TRBJ2-3; D gene: -; CDR3 protein: CASSLEGGTDTQYF; CDR3 DNA: TGTGCCAGCAGCTTGGAGGGTGGCACAGATACGCAGTATTTT
clone size: -; V gene: TRBV13; J gene: TRBJ1-1; D gene: -; CDR3 protein: CASSPTGDNTEAFF; CDR3 DNA: TGTGCCAGCAGCCCCACAGGAGATAACACTGAAGCTTTCTTT
clone size: -; V gene: TRBV10-2; J gene: TRBJ2-7; D gene: TRBD1; CDR3 protein: CASSGGQGPYEQYF; CDR3 DNA: TGCGCCAGCTCAGGCGGACAGGGGCCCTACGAGCAGTACTTC
clone size: -; V gene: TRBV29-1; J gene: TRBJ1-4; D gene: TRBD1; CDR3 protein: CSVEGTGGEKLFF; CDR3 DNA: TGCAGCGTTGAAGGGACAGGGGGTGAAAAACTGTTTTTT
clone size: few; V gene: TRBV19; J gene: TRBJ1-1; D gene: -; CDR3 protein: CASSRDGSMNTEAFF; CDR3 DNA: TGTGCCAGTAGTAGGGACGGGTCTATGAACACTGAAGCTTTCTTT
clone size: -; V gene: TRBV18; J gene: TRBJ1-2; D gene: -; CDR3 protein: CASSERTAYGYTF; CDR3 DNA: TGTGCCAGCTCAGAAAGGACAGCTTATGGCTACACCTTC
clone size: -; V gene: TRBV7-9; J gene: TRBJ1-1; D gene: -; CDR3 protein: CASTDHRVNTEAFF; CDR3 DNA: TGTGCCAGCACCGACCACAGAGTGAACACTGAAGCTTTCTTT
clone size: -; V gene: TRBV6-6; J gene: TRBJ2-5; D gene: TRBD2; CDR3 protein: CASSRGDRETQYF; CDR3 DNA: TGTGCCAGCAGCCGGGGGGATCGGGAGACCCAGTACTTC
clone size: -; V gene: TRBV5-6; J gene: TRBJ1-2; D gene: -; CDR3 protein: CASSLVQWDYGYTF; CDR3 DNA: TGTGCCAGCAGCTTGGTGCAGTGGGACTATGGCTACACCTTC
clone size: -; V gene: TRBV27; J gene: TRBJ2-3; D gene: TRBD1; CDR3 protein: CASSRSGRGRADTQYF; CDR3 DNA: TGTGCCAGCAGTCGGTCGGGCAGGGGGCGCGCAGATACGCAGTATTTT
clone size: -; V gene: TRBV6-6; J gene: TRBJ1-5; D gene: -; CDR3 protein: CASSYSLGRENQPQHF; CDR3 DNA: TGTGCCAGCAGTTACTCACTAGGGAGGGAAAATCAGCCCCAGCATTTT
clone size: -; V gene: TRBV6-1; J gene: TRBJ2-2; D gene: -; CDR3 protein: CASRVYSLNTGELFF; CDR3 DNA: TGTGCCAGCAGAGTGTACAGCTTGAACACCGGGGAGCTGTTTTTT
clone size: few; V gene: TRBV18; J gene: TRBJ2-7; D gene: -; CDR3 protein: CASSPRFSPRGNEQYF; CDR3 DNA: TGTGCCAGCTCACCAAGGTTTAGTCCGCGCGGGAACGAGCAGTACTTC
clone size: -; V gene: TRBV9; J gene: TRBJ2-3; D gene: -; CDR3 protein: CASSVERPDTQYF; CDR3 DNA: TGTGCCAGCAGCGTAGAGAGGCCAGATACGCAGTATTTT
clone size: -; V gene: TRBV7-9; J gene: TRBJ1-5; D gene: -; CDR3 protein: CASSRMGGGSNQPQHF; CDR3 DNA: TGTGCCAGCAGCCGGATGGGAGGGGGTAGCAATCAGCCCCAGCATTTT
clone size: few; V gene: TRBV28; J gene: TRBJ1-5; D gene: -; CDR3 protein: CASSFSRQGNQPQHF; CDR3 DNA: TGTGCCAGCAGTTTTTCCAGGCAGGGCAATCAGCCCCAGCATTTT
clone size: -; V gene: TRBV2; J gene: TRBJ1-1; D gene: TRBD1; CDR3 protein: CASGGQGFGEAFF; CDR3 DNA: TGTGCCAGTGGGGGACAGGGGTTTGGTGAAGCTTTCTTT
clone size: -; V gene: TRBV9; J gene: TRBJ2-1; D gene: TRBD2; CDR3 protein: CASSVVPRGVSEQFF; CDR3 DNA: TGTGCCAGCAGCGTAGTACCACGGGGGGTTAGCGAGCAGTTCTTC
clone size: once; V gene: TRBV5-6; J gene: TRBJ1-5; D gene: -; CDR3 protein: CASSSEGRSNQPQHF; CDR3 DNA: TGTGCCAGCAGCTCAGAGGGGCGCAGCAATCAGCCCCAGCATTTT
clone size: few; V gene: TRBV19; J gene: TRBJ1-5; D gene: -; CDR3 protein: CASSMQVNQPQHF; CDR3 DNA: TGTGCCAGTAGTATGCAGGTCAATCAGCCCCAGCATTTT
clone size: -; V gene: TRBV5-4; J gene: TRBJ2-3; D gene: TRBD2; CDR3 protein: CASSPAGGSSTDTQYF; CDR3 DNA: TGTGCCAGCAGCCCTGCGGGGGGTTCTAGCACAGATACGCAGTATTTT
clone size: once; V gene: TRBV7-9; J gene: TRBJ1-5; D gene: TRBD1; CDR3 protein: CASSPGTGNQPQHF; CDR3 DNA: TGTGCCAGCAGCCCCGGGACAGGAAATCAGCCCCAGCATTTT
clone size: once; V gene: TRBV27; J gene: TRBJ2-3; D gene: TRBD1; CDR3 protein: CASSSGQGTTRTQYF; CDR3 DNA: TGTGCCAGCAGTTCCGGACAGGGGACGACCCGTACGCAGTATTTT
clone size: -; V gene: TRBV15; J gene: TRBJ2-3; D gene: TRBD1; CDR3 protein: CATSRDGQGVDTQYF; CDR3 DNA: TGTGCCACCAGCAGAGATGGACAGGGGGTGGATACGCAGTATTTT
clone size: once; V gene: TRBV7-2; J gene: TRBJ2-5; D gene: -; CDR3 protein: CASSLKPGGGFQETQYF; CDR3 DNA: TGTGCCAGCAGCCTCAAGCCAGGGGGAGGGTTCCAAGAGACCCAGTACTTC
clone size: -; V gene: TRBV11-2; J gene: TRBJ1-1; D gene: -; CDR3 protein: CASRLRSFF; CDR3 DNA: TGTGCCAGCAGATTGAGGTCTTTCTTT
clone size: -; V gene: TRBV5-1; J gene: TRBJ1-4; D gene: -; CDR3 protein: CASSLKGPLEKLFF; CDR3 DNA: TGCGCCAGCAGCCTTAAAGGCCCGCTTGAAAAACTGTTTTTT
clone size: few; V gene: TRBV9; J gene: TRBJ2-3; D gene: -; CDR3 protein: CASSVGLGTSATQYF; CDR3 DNA: TGTGCCAGCAGCGTAGGGTTGGGGACCTCGGCTACGCAGTATTTT
clone size: -; V gene: TRBV28; J gene: TRBJ2-5; D gene: -; CDR3 protein: CASSWRGGKTQYF; CDR3 DNA: TGTGCCAGCAGTTGGAGGGGGGGGAAGACCCAGTACTTC
clone size: -; V gene: TRBV4-2; J gene: TRBJ2-7; D gene: -; CDR3 protein: CASSLRQGGEYEQYF; CDR3 DNA: TGTGCCAGCAGCCTGAGACAGGGCGGGGAGTACGAGCAGTACTTC
clone size: few; V gene: TRBV4-1; J gene: TRBJ2-7; D gene: -; CDR3 protein: CASSQEASFSYEQYF; CDR3 DNA: TGCGCCAGCAGCCAAGAGGCCAGCTTCTCCTACGAGCAGTACTTC
clone size: many; V gene: TRBV30; J gene: TRBJ1-1; D gene: TRBD1; CDR3 protein: CAWRGYRGTEAFF; CDR3 DNA: TGTGCCTGGAGGGGATACAGGGGCACTGAAGCTTTCTTT
clone size: -; V gene: TRBV5-1; J gene: TRBJ1-3; D gene: -; CDR3 protein: CASSLEAVGNTIYF; CDR3 DNA: TGCGCCAGCAGCTTGGAGGCAGTTGGAAACACCATATATTTT
clone size: -; V gene: TRBV27; J gene: TRBJ2-2; D gene: TRBD1; CDR3 protein: CASTRDRVSGELSF; CDR3 DNA: TGTGCCAGCACGCGGGACAGGGTATCAGGGGAGCTGTCTTTT
clone size: -; V gene: TRBV4-1; J gene: TRBJ1-4; D gene: -; CDR3 protein: CASSTFTGTTNEKLFF; CDR3 DNA: TGCGCCAGCAGCACCTTCACAGGGACAACTAATGAAAAACTGTTTTTT
clone size: -; V gene: TRBV19; J gene: TRBJ2-2; D gene: -; CDR3 protein: CASKRVAGELFF; CDR3 DNA: TGTGCCAGTAAGCGGGTGGCCGGGGAGCTGTTTTTT